This entry concerns a single TCR beta chain. The sample is drawn from a study of shared clonotypes between healthy human individuals. There are 15 residues in the CDR3. The germline V gene encodes CDR1 SEHNR and CDR2 FQNEAQ (reference sequence). Trimming took 5 bases from V and 4 from J; bases not matched to a gene: 7. None of the donors, who were healthy HIV-negative adults, had recently had acute infections or vaccinations. Profiling relied on immunoSEQ multiplex PCR, and the TCRdb table lists in-frame clones only, not all of them. The top ten hold almost 0.9% of the sample, which has 950,000 to 1,200,000 clones, 60% to 85% seen once.

Sequencing was performed on memory CD4+ T cells from PBMCs. Subset given: CD45RA-negative fraction. This sequence joins TRBV7-9 and TRBJ1-4; 7 bases line up with TRBD1. The receptor was derived from a man aged 18 to 35 in good health. Some clones in this sample may be carry-over from other donors' samples. This CDR3 reads CASSPRGGGNEKLFF. CDR3 nucleotides: TGTGCCAGCAGCCCCAGGGGGGGTGGTAATGAAAAACTGTTTTTT.